These T cell receptor beta chains were read from a single sample in a study of a mutant IDH1 vaccine in newly diagnosed glioma. Their recognized antigens are unknown. The method was immunoSEQ multiplex PCR; TCRdb's version includes in-frame clones alone and lacks a portion of them. The sample carries tens of thousands of clones, around 90% recorded once. Sequenced here: PBMCs, sampled from a glioma patient whose treatment included an IDH1 peptide vaccine. The origin of the receptors is a man between 18 and 29 years old with glioma. CDR3s include the opening cysteine and the closing phenylalanine or tryptophan. A D gene is named only where the DNA matches it firmly. Part of the rows lack a size; the others show once, few, many or a class for expanded clones.

d_call	v_call	clone_size	j_call	cdr3_nt	cdr3_aa
.	TRBV27	.	TRBJ2-4	TGTGCCAGCAGACTCTTCGGGGAGGACCTTAAAAACATTCAGTACTTC	CASRLFGEDLKNIQYF
.	TRBV7-9	.	TRBJ1-2	TGTGCCAGCAGCTTAGCATCTAGGGCCGATGGCTACACCTTC	CASSLASRADGYTF
.	TRBV7-2	.	TRBJ1-2	TGTGCCAGCAGCCCGGGACCTCCTACTAACTATGGCTACACCTTC	CASSPGPPTNYGYTF
TRBD1	TRBV12-5	.	TRBJ1-1	TGTGCTAGTGTAGGGGGCGCGAGGGACACTGAAGCTTTCTTT	CASVGGARDTEAFF
.	TRBV5-1	.	TRBJ2-3	TGCGCCAGCAGCTTTGGAGGCACAGATACGCAGTATTTT	CASSFGGTDTQYF
.	TRBV5-1	.	TRBJ2-1	TGCGCCAGCAGCTTGGCCGGGGGATGGGGCAATGAGCAGTTCTTC	CASSLAGGWGNEQFF
.	TRBV6-7	.	TRBJ2-1	TGTGCCAGCAGTTCCTCAGACAATGAGCAGTTCTTC	CASSSSDNEQFF
TRBD2	TRBV4-1	few	TRBJ2-1	TGCGCCAGCAGCCAAGAGGGTGCGGCTAGCGGGGGCATCAATGAGCAGTTCTTC	CASSQEGAASGGINEQFF
.	TRBV20-1	.	TRBJ1-2	TGCAGTGCCCGGGGGGACTATGGCTACACCTTC	CSARGDYGYTF
.	TRBV7-9	.	TRBJ1-3	TGTGCCAGCAGCTTGGACAGCTACAAGAGCTCTGGAAACACCATATATTTT	CASSLDSYKSSGNTIYF
.	TRBV7-9	few	TRBJ2-2	TGTGCCAGCAGCCCTGTAACCACCGGGGAGCTGTTTTTT	CASSPVTTGELFF
TRBD1	TRBV9	.	TRBJ1-1	TGTGCCAGCAGCCACGGACAGGGGATGAACACTGAAGCTTTCTTT	CASSHGQGMNTEAFF
.	TRBV29-1	.	TRBJ2-3	TGCAGCGTTGTTCTCAGCGGCGGTACGCAGTATTTT	CSVVLSGGTQYF
.	TRBV27	.	TRBJ1-2	TGTGCCAGCAGTTTATCGTCCAGTAACTATGGCTACACCTTC	CASSLSSSNYGYTF
.	TRBV7-6	few	TRBJ2-7	TGTGCCAGCAGCTTAGCGCTGGGCGGTAACTACGAGCAGTACTTC	CASSLALGGNYEQYF
.	TRBV6-6	once	TRBJ2-1	TGTGCCAGCACCCAGGGAGTAAGCAATGAGCAGTTCTTC	CASTQGVSNEQFF
TRBD2	TRBV4-3	.	TRBJ2-5	TGCGCCAGCAGCCAAGATGCGGGACTAGCGAGTCGGTACCAAGAGACCCAGTACTTC	CASSQDAGLASRYQETQYF
.	TRBV30	.	TRBJ2-1	TGTGCCTGGATAAAGACTAGGAATGAGCAGTTCTTC	CAWIKTRNEQFF
.	TRBV29-1	once	TRBJ2-7	TGCAGCGTTGCTGACAGTACCACCTACGAGCAGTACTTC	CSVADSTTYEQYF
.	TRBV19	.	TRBJ1-1	TGTGCCAGTACAAACCCCCCGGTTTTGACTGAAGCTTTCTTT	CASTNPPVLTEAFF
.	TRBV7-9	.	TRBJ2-1	TGTGCCAGCAGCTATCACTTAAGCTCCTACAATGAGCAGTTCTTC	CASSYHLSSYNEQFF
.	TRBV20-1	.	TRBJ1-1	TGCAGTGCCTCAGGAGACACTGAAGCTTTCTTT	CSASGDTEAFF
.	TRBV11-2	.	TRBJ1-6	TGTGCCAGCAGCTTACGTGGAGGGATTATTTCACCCCTCCACTTT	CASSLRGGIISPLHF
TRBD2	TRBV4-3	.	TRBJ2-7	TGCGCCAGCAGCCAAGAAGCGGGGAGCTCCTACGAGCAGTACTTC	CASSQEAGSSYEQYF
.	TRBV6-5	.	TRBJ2-1	TGTGCCAGCAGCACTGGGCGGAACGAATACAATGAGCAGTTCTTC	CASSTGRNEYNEQFF
.	TRBV19	.	TRBJ2-5	TGTGCCAGTAGTACTAGGGGTTCGGCGAAGACCCAGTACTTC	CASSTRGSAKTQYF
TRBD2	TRBV7-2	.	TRBJ2-4	TGTGCCAGCAGCCCGAGGGCGACTAGCGGCATAGCCAAAAACATTCAGTACTTC	CASSPRATSGIAKNIQYF
.	TRBV5-4	.	TRBJ1-3	TGTGCCAGCAGCTGGGGACCCGGACTCTCTGGAAACACCATATATTTT	CASSWGPGLSGNTIYF
TRBD2	TRBV4-3	.	TRBJ2-7	TGCGCCAGCAGCCAAGCTAGCGGGAGATCCTACGAGCAGTACTTC	CASSQASGRSYEQYF